This TCR beta chain was found in a study of CD8+ T cells in alopecia areata. This sample's treatment: oral pan-JAK inhibitor, 5-10 mg twice daily. The CDR3 is 18 residues long. Trimming removed 3 bases from V and 7 bases from J; junction bases left unmatched: 16. The germline V gene encodes CDR1 SGHNT and CDR2 YYREEE (reference sequence). cDNA serving as the sequencing template came from extracted, reverse transcribed RNA. Measured with immunoSEQ multiplex PCR; TCRdb has only the in-frame clones, and not every one. The sample has 200,000 to 250,000 clones, around three fifths seen once. Study outcomes and limitations: Scalp clonality and expanded CD8+ clones among the top 100 fell significantly with tofacitinib. Scalp sample data also include resident alphabeta T cells from normal skin.

In regard to this clone: Its antigen is unidentified.

The rearrangement uses TRBV5-4 and TRBJ2-3, with TRBD2 identical over 11 bases. This TCR was recovered from a human donor with alopecia areata. Sequencing used CD4+ T cells sorted from blood, obtained at week 4, from a patient treated with tofacitinib. CDR3: CASSSPKGIAGGRYTQYF. The CDR3 coding sequence is TGTGCCAGCAGCTCCCCAAAAGGAATAGCGGGGGGGCGATATACGCAGTATTTT.